This T cell receptor beta chain was profiled in a study of shared clonotypes between healthy human individuals. Clones were sequenced by immunoSEQ multiplex PCR, and TCRdb holds only the in-frame ones, with some missing. The sample lists about 800,000 clones, around 96% seen once, with about 0.22% in the top ten. Worth noting for this clone: Its antigen is still unknown.

Selected positively for CCR7 and CD45RO-negative, naive CD8 cells excluded terminally differentiated effector memory CD45RA+ cells. Per germline, CDR1 SGHNT and CDR2 YYREEE (reference sequence). CDR3 length: 16 amino acids. Trimming cost V 4 bases and J 2 bases, with 15 bases left between them. Broader study findings: Naive subsets generally had larger estimated richness than memory subsets.

V gene TRBV5-4 combines with J gene TRBJ2-2; unclear D gene. The clonotype was recovered from a man younger than 45 in good health. Sequenced: naive CD8+ T cells sorted from blood. The CDR3 sequence: CASSAASRGNTGELFF. The DNA of the CDR3 is TGTGCCAGCAGCGCCGCGTCAAGAGGCAACACCGGGGAGCTGTTTTTT.